This is a list of T cell receptor beta chains from one sample in a study of T cells in Graves' hyperthyroidism and ophthalmopathy. TCRdb re-called the multiplex PCR reads with MiXCR, one entry per CDR3 protein. The data contain around 690,000 distinct CDR3 sequences, less than 25% of them singletons. The sequenced material came from blood. These TCRs come from a man younger than 40 with Graves' ophthalmopathy. Both conserved end residues are part of each CDR3. Fields, in order: J gene, D gene, V gene, clone size, CDR3 DNA, CDR3 protein. D genes are given only for firm matches. The listing skips clone size in some rows; elsewhere it reads once, few, many or a size class.

>TRBJ2-3|TRBD2|TRBV3-1|NA
TGTGCCAGCAGAGGGACTAGTGAGGGTACGCAGTATTTT
CASRGTSEGTQYF
>TRBJ2-2|TRBD2|TRBV4-1|few
TGCGCCAGCAGCCCCGGGAACGGGGGGGGGCTGAACACCGGGGAGCTGTTTTTT
CASSPGNGGGLNTGELFF
>TRBJ2-7|TRBD1|TRBV3-1|many
TGTGCCAGCAGCCAGCAGGGGGTCGAAGGCGAGCAGTACTTC
CASSQQGVEGEQYF
>TRBJ1-5|TRBD1|TRBV20-1|NA
TGCAGTGCTTTCCTTCCGGGACAGGGGTATCAGCCCCAGCATTTT
CSAFLPGQGYQPQHF
>TRBJ1-5|NA|TRBV28|many
TGTGCCAGCAGTCCCAACGCAGGGGCTAGTCAGCCCCAGCATTTT
CASSPNAGASQPQHF
>TRBJ2-1|NA|TRBV19|NA
TGTGCCAGTAGTATCCTACGGAGGGCGGGGAATGAGCAGTTCTTC
CASSILRRAGNEQFF
>TRBJ2-1|TRBD2|TRBV28|NA
TGTGCCAGCAGTTTAGGGGGGACTAGTCTGCGGGTTGGTGAGCAGTTCTTC
CASSLGGTSLRVGEQFF
>TRBJ2-1|TRBD2|TRBV5-1|many
TGCGCCAGCAGCCCATTGCTGCGACTAGCGGACAATGAGCAGTTCTTC
CASSPLLRLADNEQFF
>TRBJ2-7|NA|TRBV6-1|many
TGTGCCAGCAGTTCCGCAGGAAACTACGAGCAGTACTTC
CASSSAGNYEQYF
>TRBJ1-2|NA|TRBV30|NA
TGTGCCTGGAGTGTTGGAACAGCCTATGGCTACACCTTC
CAWSVGTAYGYTF
>TRBJ2-4|NA|TRBV5-1|NA
TGCGCCAGCAGCTTGGAGCAGGGTGGATCCAAAAACATTCAGTACTTC
CASSLEQGGSKNIQYF
>TRBJ2-2|NA|TRBV2|NA
TGTGCCAGCACTGGGGGGCGGAACACCGGGGAGCTGTTTTTT
CASTGGRNTGELFF
>TRBJ1-4|NA|TRBV4-1|NA
TGCGCCAGCAGCCATCGTCGGACATTAAGTCCTGGTGAAAAACTGTTTTTT
CASSHRRTLSPGEKLFF
>TRBJ2-3|TRBD2|TRBV10-3|NA
TGTGCCATCACCCGGGGAGCGGGAGGGACAGATACGCAGTATTTT
CAITRGAGGTDTQYF
>TRBJ2-6|NA|TRBV6-2/TRBV6-3|NA
TGTGCCAGCAGTTACTCGGAGGGGGCGGTTGGGGCCAACGTCCTGACTTTC
CASSYSEGAVGANVLTF
>TRBJ2-1|NA|TRBV9|NA
TGTGCCAGCAGCGTAGAGCTAGTTTCCTACAATGAGCAGTTCTTC
CASSVELVSYNEQFF
>TRBJ1-1|NA|TRBV5-1|once
TGCGCCCGCAGCTGGAATACAGGGAGAAAAGGGAGGAACACTGAAGCTTTCTTT
CARSWNTGRKGRNTEAFF
>TRBJ1-4|NA|TRBV6-1|NA
TGTGCCAGCTGCGGGGGCTTGGGTGAAAAACTGTTTTTT
CASCGGLGEKLFF
>TRBJ2-3|NA|TRBV28|few
TGTGCCAGCAGTTTACCTACTAGTTCTAGCACAGATACGCAGTATTTT
CASSLPTSSSTDTQYF
>TRBJ2-7|NA|TRBV6-1|few
TGTGCCAGCAGTACCACCACCTACGAGCAGTACTTC
CASSTTTYEQYF
>TRBJ1-5|TRBD1|TRBV28|many
TGTGCCAGCAGGCACGGGACAGTTAATCAGCCCCAGCATTTT
CASRHGTVNQPQHF
>TRBJ1-1|NA|TRBV5-1|NA
TGCGCCAGCAGCTTTGCGGGGACTGAAGCTTTCTTT
CASSFAGTEAFF
>TRBJ2-3|TRBD2|TRBV27|few
TGTGCCAGCAGTACGGGACTAGCGGGGACCACAGATACGCAGTATTTT
CASSTGLAGTTDTQYF
>TRBJ1-1|NA|TRBV25-1|NA
TGTGCCAGCAGTGAATCCCAGAGAGGGGCTTTCTTT
CASSESQRGAFF
>TRBJ1-1|NA|TRBV4-2|NA
TGTGCCAGCAGCCAACTACTGGGAGGGCCGAACACTGAAGCTTTCTTT
CASSQLLGGPNTEAFF
>TRBJ2-3|TRBD1|TRBV18|NA
TGTGCCAGCTCACCCGGACAGGGATACCTTATGGATACGCAGTATTTT
CASSPGQGYLMDTQYF
>TRBJ2-4|NA|TRBV3-1|many
TGTGCCAGCAGCCAAGAGCCCCAGGGCATTCAGTACTTC
CASSQEPQGIQYF
>TRBJ2-5|NA|TRBV27|few
TGTGCCAGCAGTTTAGAGGAGAGGGAGACCCAGTACTTC
CASSLEERETQYF
>TRBJ2-1|NA|TRBV11-3|many
TGTGCCAGCAGCTCGACTGAGCGGAGCTCCTACAATGAGCAGTTCTTC
CASSSTERSSYNEQFF
>TRBJ2-7|NA|TRBV2|many
TGTGCCAGCAACCCACAGGGATCCTACGAGCAGTACTTC
CASNPQGSYEQYF
>TRBJ2-7|TRBD2|TRBV5-6|NA
TGTGCCAGCAGCCCGGAACTAGCGGGAGGGTCCTACGAGCAGTACTTC
CASSPELAGGSYEQYF
>TRBJ2-2|TRBD2|TRBV12-3/TRBV12-4|few
TGTGCCAGCAAGAGAAAGCGGGAAGCAATCACCGGGGAGCTGTTTTTT
CASKRKREAITGELFF
>TRBJ2-7|NA|TRBV4-1|NA
TGCGCCAGCAGCCATCCCGACGGATCCTCCTACGAGCAGTACTTC
CASSHPDGSSYEQYF
>TRBJ1-5|NA|TRBV15|few
TGTGCCACCAGCAGAGATTTGGCACCCAATCAGCCCCAGCATTTT
CATSRDLAPNQPQHF
>TRBJ2-1|NA|TRBV5-6|NA
TGTGCCAGCACCCCTCGCGGAGGCCCAGATGAGCAGTTCTTC
CASTPRGGPDEQFF
>TRBJ2-3|TRBD2|TRBV20-1|many
TGCAGTGCTAGAAGCGCGGGAGGCGATACGCAGTATTTT
CSARSAGGDTQYF
>TRBJ1-1|TRBD1|TRBV12-3/TRBV12-4|many
TGTGCCAGCACCCCTGGGGCAGACAGGGCGAACACTGAAGCTTTCTTT
CASTPGADRANTEAFF
>TRBJ2-1|NA|TRBV2|many
TGTGCCAGCAGCCCCAATCTCTCCTACAATGAGCAGTTCTTC
CASSPNLSYNEQFF
>TRBJ1-6|NA|TRBV13|NA
TGTGCCAGCAGCTCTCAGGATGATAATTCACCCCTCCACTTT
CASSSQDDNSPLHF
>TRBJ1-5|NA|TRBV6-2/TRBV6-3|many
TGTGCCAGCAGTTGGATCGGGGGGACCAATCAGCCCCAGCATTTT
CASSWIGGTNQPQHF
>TRBJ1-1|TRBD1|TRBV6-1|many
TGTGCCAGCAGTGAAAAAGGGACAGCGAACACTGAAGCTTTCTTT
CASSEKGTANTEAFF
>TRBJ2-2|TRBD2|TRBV10-3|few
TGTGCCATCAGTGAGTCGTCTAGCGGGAACACCGGGGAGCTGTTTTTT
CAISESSSGNTGELFF
>TRBJ1-4|NA|TRBV9|few
TGTGCCAGCAGCGTGGGGTCCCGGCGTGAAAAACTGTTTTTT
CASSVGSRREKLFF
>TRBJ2-3|TRBD2|TRBV5-1|few
TGCGCCAGCAGCTTGACTTATACTAGCGGGAGGGGCACAGATACGCAGTATTTT
CASSLTYTSGRGTDTQYF
>TRBJ2-7|TRBD2|TRBV6-1|few
TGTGCCGCGGGTCTAGCGGACTACGAGCAGTACTTC
CAAGLADYEQYF
>TRBJ2-5|TRBD2|TRBV20-1|many
TGCAGTGCTAGATGGCTAGCGGGGGGGGAGACCCAGTACTTC
CSARWLAGGETQYF
>TRBJ2-7|NA|TRBV20-1|few
TGCAGTGCTAGAGTCCACGAGCAGTACTTC
CSARVHEQYF
>TRBJ2-1|NA|TRBV4-2|NA
TGTGCCAGCAGCCAGGACAAACTCTCCTACAATGAGCAGTTCTTC
CASSQDKLSYNEQFF
>TRBJ2-1|TRBD2|TRBV11-2|many
TGTGCCAGCAGCCCCCATGCCCGGGAGGATGAGCAGTTCTTC
CASSPHAREDEQFF
>TRBJ2-5|NA|TRBV12-3/TRBV12-4|many
TGTGCCAGCAGTGTCTATAGGTTGGAGACCCAGTACTTC
CASSVYRLETQYF
>TRBJ1-1|TRBD1|TRBV7-9|many
TGTGCCAGCACCGATCCCCAGGGGACAGGGAACACTGAAGCTTTCTTT
CASTDPQGTGNTEAFF
>TRBJ1-1|NA|TRBV28|NA
TGTGCCAGCAGAGACTTGAACACTGAAGCTTTCTTT
CASRDLNTEAFF
>TRBJ2-7|NA|TRBV4-1|few
TGCGCCAGCAGCCAAGATCGAGGAGGGGACGAGCAGTACTTC
CASSQDRGGDEQYF
>TRBJ2-7|TRBD2|TRBV2|NA
TGTGCCAGCAGTGCCAGGTGGGGGGGCTACGAGCAGTACTTC
CASSARWGGYEQYF
>TRBJ2-7|TRBD2|TRBV5-1|many
TGCGCCAGCAGGGAAGATAGCGGGAGGGCCTGGGAGCAGTACTTC
CASREDSGRAWEQYF
>TRBJ2-6|NA|TRBV28|many
TGTGCCAGCAGTCGGACGGATAGCTTCGACGGGGCCAACGTCCTGACTTTC
CASSRTDSFDGANVLTF
>TRBJ1-3|NA|TRBV6-1|NA
TGTGCCAGCAGCTCCACTTGGAGGTTCAGCTCTGGAAACACCATATATTTT
CASSSTWRFSSGNTIYF
>TRBJ2-7|NA|TRBV4-1|NA
TGCGCCAGCAGCCTAGACGGGGGCTGGAACGAGCAGTACTTC
CASSLDGGWNEQYF
>TRBJ1-1|NA|TRBV6-6|many
TGTGCCAGCAGTTACGTCTCTGAAGCTTTCTTT
CASSYVSEAFF
>TRBJ2-7|NA|TRBV4-2|NA
TGTGCCAGCAGCCAAGAACTGGGCAGGGGTTACGAGCAGTACTTC
CASSQELGRGYEQYF